What follows are 15 T cell receptor beta chains derived from one specimen sequenced in a study of persistence of HIV-infected CD4 T cells. This was the immunoSEQ version 4 assay in survey mode. This table comes from immunoSEQ multiplex PCR, and its TCRdb copy is limited to in-frame clones, with some not included. The profile shows fewer than 15,000 clones, under 70% of them singletons. The antigens these receptors bind are not known. Overlapping HIV-1 Gag 15-mer peptides at approximately 0.96 ug per peptide per mL were used. CD4+ T cells upregulating both CD40 ligand and CD69 were sorted as responding cells. Here the sequenced sample was CD4+ T cells sorted from PBMCs after approximately 19-hour stimulation, taken from a patient who received antiretroviral therapy. The receptors originated from an adult man with HIV who was CMV-seropositive.

This chain joins TRBV30 and TRBJ1-5; D call uncertain. The CDR3 runs to 15 residues. Germline CDR1 and CDR2: GTSNPN and SVGIG (reference sequence). Between the trimmed V and J ends, which lost 0 bases and 9 bases, there was a span of 18 bases. The chain's CDR3 is CAWSVKRALGRPQHF. CDR3 nucleotides: TGTGCCTGGAGTGTAAAGCGGGCTTTGGGTCGGCCCCAGCATTTT.

This clone ranks as medium-sized (0.01 to 0.1%). V is TRBV5-5 and J is TRBJ1-4; no reliable D call. V lost 4 bases and J lost 3, with 10 bases in between. Germline CDR1 reads SGHKS; CDR2 reads YYEKEE (reference sequence). The CDR3 runs 14 residues. The DNA for the CDR3 is TGTGCCAGCAGCCCCGGTTGGGCTAATGAAAAACTGTTTTTT. The encoded protein is CASSPGWANEKLFF.

The V and J genes are TRBV5-6 and TRBJ2-2, with D unclear. The V end was cut by 1 base, the J end by 7 bases, with 11 bases between. The CDR3 consists of 14 residues. Germline loops: CDR1 SGHDT, CDR2 YYEEEE. CDR3 residues: CASSLFYGHGELFF. DNA for the CDR3: TGTGCCAGCAGCTTGTTCTATGGCCACGGGGAGCTGTTTTTT.

This sequence joins TRBV4-2 and TRBJ2-4; D gene ambiguous. V dropped 1 base and J dropped 7 bases, with 5 bases sitting between them. The CDR3 consists of 12 residues. The germline CDR1 and CDR2 sequences are LGHNA and YNFKEQ. For the CDR3, the DNA is TGTGCCAGCAGCCAAGCTGGGAACATTCAGTACTTC. It yields the protein CASSQAGNIQYF.

The V call is TRBV14, the J call TRBJ1-2; no firm D call. CDR3 length equals 15 residues. Germline V gives CDR1 SGHDN, CDR2 FVKESK. Trimming pared 0 bases from V and 5 bases from J, leaving 13 bases between. CDR3 in DNA: TGTGCCAGCAGCCAAGATCAGGCAACCGGTTATGGCTACACCTTC. Translated: CASSQDQATGYGYTF.

The chain is built from TRBV10-3 and TRBJ1-6, with TRBD1 as a possible D gene (6 bases). This CDR3 has 16 residues. V lost 6 bases, J lost 6 bases, and 18 bases lay in between. Per germline, CDR1 ENHRY and CDR2 SYGVKD. CDR3 region: CAISPRQEKGNSPLHF. For the CDR3, the DNA is TGTGCCATCAGCCCTCGACAGGAGAAGGGTAATTCACCCCTCCACTTT.

The chain links TRBV27 to TRBJ2-5, with 12 bases matching TRBD2. Germline-derived CDR1 and CDR2 are MNHEY and SMNVEV (reference sequence). The CDR3 sequence is 16 residues long. Trimming removed 7 bases from V and 4 bases from J; junction bases left unmatched: 10. The CDR3: CASMKSSGRGGETQYF. In nucleotides, the CDR3 is TGTGCCAGCATGAAATCTAGCGGGAGGGGTGGAGAGACCCAGTACTTC.

The rearrangement joins TRBV2 to TRBJ1-1, with 7 bases aligning to TRBD1. V lost 6 bases to trimming and J lost 1 base; unmatched junction nucleotides: 5. CDR1 and CDR2 (germline): SNHLY, FYNNEI. There are 14 residues in the CDR3. CDR3 DNA sequence: TGTGCCAGCAGAGACAGGGTGAGGAACACTGAAGCTTTCTTT. Translated: CASRDRVRNTEAFF.

The sample holds a few counts of this clone. The chain couples TRBV7-2 to TRBJ2-7, with 11 nucleotides matching TRBD2. The trim removed 5 bases at V and 2 bases at J, leaving 5 bases unmatched. CDR1 is SGHTA, CDR2 FQGNSA, per germline. CDR3 length equals 15 residues. The chain's CDR3 is CASSPSGGQPYEQYF. CDR3 DNA: TGTGCCAGCAGCCCTAGCGGGGGGCAGCCCTACGAGCAGTACTTC. Full variable domain (outside the CDR3, taken from reference TRBV7-2 and TRBJ2-7): GAGVSQSPSNKVTEKGKDVELRCDPISGHTALYWYRQSLGQGLEFLIYFQGNSAPDKSGLPSDRFSAERTGGSVSTLTIQRTQQEDSAVYLCASSPSGGQPYEQYFGPGTRLTVT.

V usage is TRBV29-1 and J usage is TRBJ2-3; 7 bases fit TRBD2. The J segment lost 3 bases and the V segment lost 4 bases, leaving 4 bases of the junction unmatched. Germline values: CDR1 SQVTM, CDR2 ANQGSEA. This CDR3 has 13 residues. DNA for the CDR3: TGCAGCGTTGGGGGCGGGAGAACAGATACGCAGTATTTT. Translating gives CSVGGGRTDTQYF.

The chain is built from TRBV3-1 (or the pseudogene TRBV3-2) and TRBJ1-2; D not resolved. V lost 2 bases, J lost 4 bases, and 8 bases lay in between. The CDR3 is 13 amino acids. Germline loops: CDR1 LGHDT, CDR2 YNNKEL (reference sequence). The CDR3 here is CASSQSTAYGYTF. CDR3 nucleotide sequence: TGTGCCAGCAGCCAATCAACAGCCTATGGCTACACCTTC.

Only one count was recorded for this clone. The chain is built from TRBV18 and TRBJ2-5, with D possibly matching TRBD2 (5 bases). Germline values: CDR1 KGHSH, CDR2 LQKENI. There are 17 residues in the CDR3. V was trimmed by 3 bases and J by 1 base, leaving 18 bases between them. The CDR3 sequence is CASSPAAKGGFQETQYF. For the CDR3, the DNA is TGTGCCAGCTCACCGGCGGCAAAAGGAGGCTTCCAAGAGACCCAGTACTTC.

CDR3 sequence (DNA): TGCGCCAGCACTCAGGGAGGGGGAAGAACAGATACGCAGTATTTT. Translated, it gives CASTQGGGRTDTQYF. The chain employs TRBV5-1 and TRBJ2-3, with D perhaps TRBD2 (7 bases). With 6 bases removed from V and 3 bases from J, the gap between germline ends came to 17 bases. The CDR3 covers 15 residues. From germline, CDR1 is SGHRS and CDR2 YFSETQ.

The rearrangement uses TRBV7-9 and TRBJ2-2; a possible D gene is TRBD1 (6 bases). The CDR3 is 13 residues long. CDR1 SEHNR and CDR2 FQNEAQ come from the germline V gene (reference sequence). The germline V and J ends were trimmed by 4 bases and 8 bases, with 11 bases remaining between them. The CDR3 loop is CASSYSGTGELFF. Written as DNA, the CDR3 is TGTGCCAGCAGCTACTCCGGGACAGGGGAGCTGTTTTTT. The full variable domain, its missing parts supplied by reference TRBV7-9 and TRBJ2-2, is DTGVSQNPRHKITKRGQNVTFRCDPISEHNRLYWYRQTLGQGPEFLTYFQNEAQLEKSRLLSDRFSAERPKGSFSTLEIQRTEQGDSAMYLCASSYSGTGELFFGEGSRLTVL.

The V and J genes are TRBV12-3 or TRBV12-4 and TRBJ1-2, with D uncertain. This CDR3 contains 13 residues. The germline V and J ends were trimmed by 5 bases and 6 bases, with 13 bases remaining between them. The CDR3: CASSRTTVHGYTF. CDR3 in DNA: TGTGCCAGCAGTCGGACGACCGTACATGGCTACACCTTC.